This TCR beta chain was found in a study of blood T cell repertoires in COVID-19. Across the whole study: Specimens from acute and convalescent COVID-19 originated in the United States, Italy and Spain.

Germline V gene data show CDR1 as MNHEY and CDR2 as SVGEGT. Between the trimmed V and J ends, which lost 1 base and 2 bases, there was a span of 6 bases. CDR3 length: 14 residues. Those enrolled, adults aged about 18 to 89 years, came from about two dozen US areas. The recovered donors of Cohort 3 showed two negative PCRs, clearance, or symptom resolution. Profiling relied on immunoSEQ multiplex PCR, and the TCRdb table lists in-frame clones only, not all of them. The table includes 200,000 to 300,000 clones, roughly 89% detected once. The material sequenced was PBMCs or T cells enriched from blood (not recorded which). V is TRBV6-2 or TRBV6-3 and J is TRBJ1-5; D is ambiguous. This receptor was obtained from a woman aged 30 to 39 who had recovered from COVID-19. The CDR3 sequence is CASSYLSGNQPQHF. The CDR3 DNA sequence: TGTGCCAGCAGTTACTTGTCTGGCAATCAGCCCCAGCATTTT.